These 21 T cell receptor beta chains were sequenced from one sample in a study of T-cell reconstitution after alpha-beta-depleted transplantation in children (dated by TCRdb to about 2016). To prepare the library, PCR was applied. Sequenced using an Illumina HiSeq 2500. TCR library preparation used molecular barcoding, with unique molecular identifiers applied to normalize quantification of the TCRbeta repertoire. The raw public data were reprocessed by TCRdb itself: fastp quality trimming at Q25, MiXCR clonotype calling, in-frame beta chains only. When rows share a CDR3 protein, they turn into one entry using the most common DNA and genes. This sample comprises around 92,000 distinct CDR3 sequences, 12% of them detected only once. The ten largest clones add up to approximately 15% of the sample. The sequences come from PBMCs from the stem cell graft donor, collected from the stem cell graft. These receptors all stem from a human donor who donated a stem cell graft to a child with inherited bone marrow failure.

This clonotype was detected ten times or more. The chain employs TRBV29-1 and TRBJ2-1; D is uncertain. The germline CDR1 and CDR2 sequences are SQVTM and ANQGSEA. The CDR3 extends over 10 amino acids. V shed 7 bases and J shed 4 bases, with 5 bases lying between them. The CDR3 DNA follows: TGCAGCGCCCTGTACAATGAGCAGTTCTTC. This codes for CSALYNEQFF.

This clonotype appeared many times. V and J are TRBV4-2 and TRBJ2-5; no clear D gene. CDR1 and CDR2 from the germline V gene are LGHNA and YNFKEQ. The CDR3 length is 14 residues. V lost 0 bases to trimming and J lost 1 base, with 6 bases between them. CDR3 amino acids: CASSQDYTQETQYF. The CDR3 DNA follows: TGTGCCAGCAGCCAAGACTACACCCAAGAGACCCAGTACTTC.

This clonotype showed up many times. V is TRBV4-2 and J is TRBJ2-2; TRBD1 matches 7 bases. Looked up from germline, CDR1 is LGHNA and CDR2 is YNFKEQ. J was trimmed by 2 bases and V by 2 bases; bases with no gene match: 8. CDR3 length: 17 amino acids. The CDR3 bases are TGTGCCAGCAGCCAAACCCTCTGGACAGGAAACACCGGGGAGCTGTTTTTT. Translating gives CASSQTLWTGNTGELFF.

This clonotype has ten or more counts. This CDR3 reads CASSSAGGTGELFF. The CDR3 DNA is TGCGCCAGCAGCTCAGCGGGAGGCACCGGGGAGCTGTTTTTT. The chain combines TRBV5-1 with TRBJ2-2; 9 bases are a match to TRBD2. The CDR3 is made up of 14 amino acids. The V gene's germline CDR1 is SGHRS and CDR2 YFSETQ. With 3 bases clipped from V and 4 bases from J, the junction kept 1 base outside the gene matches.

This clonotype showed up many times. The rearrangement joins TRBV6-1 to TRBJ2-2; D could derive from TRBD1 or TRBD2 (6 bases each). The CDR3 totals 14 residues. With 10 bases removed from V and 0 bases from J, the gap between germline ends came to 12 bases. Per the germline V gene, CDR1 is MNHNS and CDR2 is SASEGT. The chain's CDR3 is CATAGHSNTGELFF. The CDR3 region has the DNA TGTGCCACCGCGGGACACTCGAACACCGGGGAGCTGTTTTTT.

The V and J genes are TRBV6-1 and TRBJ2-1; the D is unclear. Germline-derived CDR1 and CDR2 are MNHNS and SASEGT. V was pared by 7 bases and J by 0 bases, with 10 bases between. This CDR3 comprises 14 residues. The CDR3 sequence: CASNPKSSYNEQFF. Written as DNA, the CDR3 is TGTGCCAGCAACCCCAAAAGCTCCTACAATGAGCAGTTCTTC.

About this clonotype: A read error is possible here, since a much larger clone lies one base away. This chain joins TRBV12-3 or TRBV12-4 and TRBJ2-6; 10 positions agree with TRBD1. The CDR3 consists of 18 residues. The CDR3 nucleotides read TGTGCCGGCAGTCCCCGGGACAGGGGACTCTCTGGGGCCAACGTCCTGACTTTC. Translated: CAGSPRDRGLSGANVLTF.

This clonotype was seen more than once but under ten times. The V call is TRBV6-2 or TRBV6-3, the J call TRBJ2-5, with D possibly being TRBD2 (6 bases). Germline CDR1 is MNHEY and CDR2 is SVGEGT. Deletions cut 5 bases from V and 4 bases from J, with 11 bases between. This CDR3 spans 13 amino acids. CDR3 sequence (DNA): TGTGCCAGCAGTGCTAGCGTTCCAGAGACCCAGTACTTC. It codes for CASSASVPETQYF.

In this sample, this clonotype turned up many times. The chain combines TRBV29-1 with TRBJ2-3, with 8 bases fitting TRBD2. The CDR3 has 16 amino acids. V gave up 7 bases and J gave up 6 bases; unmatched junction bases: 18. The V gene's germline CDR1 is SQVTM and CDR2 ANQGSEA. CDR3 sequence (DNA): TGCAGCGCCGTGGGGGCGAGACTAGCGATCCGGGATACGCAGTATTTT. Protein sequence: CSAVGARLAIRDTQYF.

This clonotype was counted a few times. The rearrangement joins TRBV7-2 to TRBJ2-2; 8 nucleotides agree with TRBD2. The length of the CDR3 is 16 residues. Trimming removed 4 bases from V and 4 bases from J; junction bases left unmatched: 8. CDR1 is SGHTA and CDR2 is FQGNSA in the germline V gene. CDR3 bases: TGTGCCAGCAGCTCCACGGGGGGGCCGAGCACCGGGGAGCTGTTTTTT. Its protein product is CASSSTGGPSTGELFF.

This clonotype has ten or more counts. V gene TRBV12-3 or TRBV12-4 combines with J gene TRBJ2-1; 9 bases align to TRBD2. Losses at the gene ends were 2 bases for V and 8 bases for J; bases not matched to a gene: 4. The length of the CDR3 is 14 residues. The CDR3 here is CASSLISGGYEQFF. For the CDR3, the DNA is TGTGCCAGCAGTTTAATAAGCGGGGGGTATGAGCAGTTCTTC.

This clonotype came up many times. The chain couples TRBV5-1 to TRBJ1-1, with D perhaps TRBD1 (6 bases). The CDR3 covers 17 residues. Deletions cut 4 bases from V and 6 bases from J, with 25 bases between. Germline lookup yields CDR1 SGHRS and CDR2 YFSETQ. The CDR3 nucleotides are TGCGCCAGCAGCGGGGGCCTCGGACAGCTTGCGGGAGCTGAAGCTTTCTTT. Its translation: CASSGGLGQLAGAEAFF.

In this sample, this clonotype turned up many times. The CDR3 is CASSVGRGAYEQYF. CDR3 nucleotides: TGTGCCAGCAGCGTAGGACGGGGTGCCTACGAGCAGTACTTC. The rearrangement links TRBV9 to TRBJ2-7; maybe TRBD2 (5 bases). This CDR3 is 14 amino acids long. CDR1 is SGDLS and CDR2 is YYNGEE in the germline V gene. V was clipped by 0 bases and J by 2 bases, with 9 bases between them.

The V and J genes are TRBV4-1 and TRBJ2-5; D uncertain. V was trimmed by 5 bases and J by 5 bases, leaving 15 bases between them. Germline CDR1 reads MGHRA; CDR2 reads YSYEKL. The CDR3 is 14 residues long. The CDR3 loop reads CASSVGWAQETQYF. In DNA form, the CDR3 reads TGCGCCAGCAGCGTAGGGTGGGCGCAGGAGACCCAGTACTTC.

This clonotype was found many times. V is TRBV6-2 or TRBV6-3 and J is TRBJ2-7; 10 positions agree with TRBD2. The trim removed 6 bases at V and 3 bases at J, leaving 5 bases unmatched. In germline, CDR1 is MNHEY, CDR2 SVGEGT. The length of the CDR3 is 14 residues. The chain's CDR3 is CASSRLAGLYEQYF. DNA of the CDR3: TGTGCCAGCAGCAGACTAGCGGGCCTCTACGAGCAGTACTTC.

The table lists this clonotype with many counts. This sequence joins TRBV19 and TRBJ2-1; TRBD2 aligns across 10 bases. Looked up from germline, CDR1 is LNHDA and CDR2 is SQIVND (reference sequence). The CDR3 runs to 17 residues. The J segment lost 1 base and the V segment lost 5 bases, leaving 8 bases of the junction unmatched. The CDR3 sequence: CASSRGSGGRSYNEQFF. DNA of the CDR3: TGTGCCAGTAGTCGGGGTAGCGGGGGGCGATCCTACAATGAGCAGTTCTTC.

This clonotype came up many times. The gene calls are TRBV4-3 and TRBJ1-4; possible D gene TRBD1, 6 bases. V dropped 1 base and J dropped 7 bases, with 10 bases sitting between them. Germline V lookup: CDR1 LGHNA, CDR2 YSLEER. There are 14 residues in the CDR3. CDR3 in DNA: TGCGCCAGCAGCCAAGGGACAGCGACTGAAAAACTGTTTTTT. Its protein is CASSQGTATEKLFF.

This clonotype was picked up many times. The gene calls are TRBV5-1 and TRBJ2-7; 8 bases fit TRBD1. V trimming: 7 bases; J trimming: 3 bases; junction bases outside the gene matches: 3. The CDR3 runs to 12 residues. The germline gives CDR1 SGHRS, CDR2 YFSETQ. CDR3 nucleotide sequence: TGCGCCAGCGGGACAGGTAACTACGAGCAGTACTTC. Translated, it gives CASGTGNYEQYF. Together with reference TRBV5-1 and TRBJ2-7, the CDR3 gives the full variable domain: KAGVTQTPRYLIKTRGQQVTLSCSPISGHRSVSWYQQTPGQGLQFLFEYFSETQRNKGNFPGRFSGRQFSNSRSEMNVSTLELGDSALYLCASGTGNYEQYFGPGTRLTVT.

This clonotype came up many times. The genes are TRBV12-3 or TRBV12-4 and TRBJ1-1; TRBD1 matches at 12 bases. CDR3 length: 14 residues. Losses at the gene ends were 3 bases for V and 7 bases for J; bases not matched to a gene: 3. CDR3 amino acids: CASSFGDRGLEAFF. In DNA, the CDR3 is TGTGCCAGCAGTTTTGGGGACAGGGGGCTTGAAGCTTTCTTT.

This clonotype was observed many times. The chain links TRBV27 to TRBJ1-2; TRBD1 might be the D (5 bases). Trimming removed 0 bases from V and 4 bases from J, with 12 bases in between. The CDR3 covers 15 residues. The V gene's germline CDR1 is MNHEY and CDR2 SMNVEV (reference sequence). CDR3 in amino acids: CASSLSFGAAYGYTF. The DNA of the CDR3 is TGTGCCAGCAGTTTATCGTTTGGGGCAGCCTATGGCTACACCTTC.

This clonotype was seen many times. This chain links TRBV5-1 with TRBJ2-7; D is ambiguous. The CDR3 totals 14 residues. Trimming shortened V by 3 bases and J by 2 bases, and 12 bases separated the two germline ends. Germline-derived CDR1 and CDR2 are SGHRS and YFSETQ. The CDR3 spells CASSSSSAAYEQYF. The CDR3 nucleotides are TGCGCCAGCAGCTCGTCTTCAGCAGCCTACGAGCAGTACTTC. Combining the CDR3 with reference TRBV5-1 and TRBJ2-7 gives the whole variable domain KAGVTQTPRYLIKTRGQQVTLSCSPISGHRSVSWYQQTPGQGLQFLFEYFSETQRNKGNFPGRFSGRQFSNSRSEMNVSTLELGDSALYLCASSSSSAAYEQYFGPGTRLTVT.